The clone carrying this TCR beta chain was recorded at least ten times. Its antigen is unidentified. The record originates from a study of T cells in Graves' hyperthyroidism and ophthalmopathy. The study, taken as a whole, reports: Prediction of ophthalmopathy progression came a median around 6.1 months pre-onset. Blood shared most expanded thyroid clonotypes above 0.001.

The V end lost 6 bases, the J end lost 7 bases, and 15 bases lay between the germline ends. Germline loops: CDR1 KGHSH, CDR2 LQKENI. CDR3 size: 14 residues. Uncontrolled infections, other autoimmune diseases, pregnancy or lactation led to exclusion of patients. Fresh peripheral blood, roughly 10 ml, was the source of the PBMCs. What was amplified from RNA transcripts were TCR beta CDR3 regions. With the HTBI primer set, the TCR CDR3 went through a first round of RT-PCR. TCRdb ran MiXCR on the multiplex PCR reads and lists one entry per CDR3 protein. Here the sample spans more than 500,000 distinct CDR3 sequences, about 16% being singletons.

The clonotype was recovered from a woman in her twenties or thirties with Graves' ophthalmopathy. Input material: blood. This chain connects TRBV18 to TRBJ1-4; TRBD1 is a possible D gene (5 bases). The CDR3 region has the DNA TGTGCCAGCTCGCCGGGACTCGGGAGTGAAAAACTGTTTTTT. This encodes CASSPGLGSEKLFF.